This T cell receptor (beta chain) is drawn from a study of long-term antiretroviral therapy in people with HIV. About this clone itself: The antigen is unknown.

V lost 6 bases, J lost 6 bases, and 14 bases lay in between. Germline CDR1 is SGHTA and CDR2 is FQGTGA. The length of the CDR3 is 14 residues. Study-level points and caveats: Dominating the repertoire at all time points were the clones that expanded before ART.

Survey level was the resolution at which the v3.0 immunoSEQ assay ran. Sequencing was performed with immunoSEQ multiplex PCR; in TCRdb, only in-frame clones are kept and a portion is missing. The table lists about 20,000 clones, over 90% of them singletons, with around 7.9% in the top ten. This clonotype originated in a woman between 45 and 60 years old with HIV. V gene TRBV7-3 combines with J gene TRBJ2-2; D gene uncertain. The material sequenced was unsorted PBMCs, taken 4.4 years after starting antiretroviral therapy. The CDR3, as DNA: TGTGCCAGCAGTTACCAGAGTGGGTCCGGGGAGCTGTTTTTT. This codes for CASSYQSGSGELFF.